The entry that follows covers one T cell receptor (beta chain) sequence. Its target is not known. The sample belongs to a study of cytomegalovirus exposure and HLA in healthy donors. Study outcomes and limitations: Researchers reported in a later analysis that a missense DCLRE1C variant was tied to TCR beta V- and J-gene trimming. Most of the TCR beta V segments (in an earlier analysis) were productive either about 90% or about 30% of the time.

It was with 60 Vbeta and 13 Jbeta primers that the PCR ran. Data came from immunoSEQ multiplex PCR; TCRdb stores just in-frame clones and leaves some out. Here the sample spans approximately 160,000 clones, roughly 70% being singletons. V was clipped by 4 bases and J by 3 bases; unmatched bases: 9. Germline values: CDR1 SGHNT, CDR2 YYREEE (reference sequence). The CDR3 has 16 amino acids. The receptor was isolated from a woman aged 40 to 49 in good health and CMV-seropositive. The chain is built from TRBV5-4 and TRBJ2-7; 11 bases line up with TRBD1. The sequenced sample consisted of PBMCs. This CDR3 reads CASSTAWTGGSYEQYF. In nucleotides, the CDR3 is TGTGCCAGCAGCACCGCATGGACAGGGGGCAGCTACGAGCAGTACTTC.